The source of this T cell receptor beta chain is a study of human T cells and chemical hapten exposure. The time point was: patch test 2, 6 weeks after DPC sensitization. Treatment meaning: therapeutic diphenylcyclopropenone sensitization with weekly scalp DPC. TCRdb reanalysed the RACE reads using MiXCR and keeps one entry per CDR3 protein. The table includes about 82,000 distinct CDR3 sequences, 6.6% detected once. V shed 6 bases and J 2 bases; nucleotides not matched to a gene: 18. The CDR3 is 21 residues long. The sequence was obtained from a young woman with alopecia areata. Some clones in this sample may be carry-over from other donors' samples. V is TRBV12-3 or TRBV12-4 and J is TRBJ2-3; 15 bases are a match to TRBD2. The sequences come from whole blood, collected in connection with sensitization to the hapten diphenylcyclopropenone (DPC). CDR3 residues: CASSPYPGLAGGWATTDTQYF. The DNA of the CDR3 is TGTGCCAGCAGCCCCTACCCCGGACTAGCGGGGGGGTGGGCCACCACAGATACGCAGTATTTT.